This is a list of T cell receptor beta chains from one sample in a study of blood T cell repertoires in COVID-19. Sequencing used immunoSEQ multiplex PCR; TCRdb keeps in-frame clones, though not all of them. The sample holds some 460,000 clones; approximately 90% are singletons and the top ten take roughly 4.3%. The sample taken for sequencing was peripheral blood. The source of these receptors is a woman aged 25 to 45 with acute or convalescent COVID-19. CDR3s include the opening cysteine and the closing phenylalanine or tryptophan. The D gene is left open where the match is weak. Expanded clones get a size class; other rows say once, few or many, or leave the size out.

j_gene	d_gene	v_gene	abundance	CDR3aa	CDR3nt
TRBJ2-1	-	TRBV20-1	-	CSPGTYNEQFF	TGCAGTCCCGGGACCTACAATGAGCAGTTCTTC
TRBJ1-4	-	TRBV6-5	-	CASSYSDRGREKLFF	TGTGCCAGCAGTTACTCGGACCGAGGGAGGGAAAAACTGTTTTTT
TRBJ2-2	TRBD1	TRBV19	-	CASSSRDRYTGELFF	TGTGCCAGTAGCTCCCGGGACAGGTACACCGGGGAGCTGTTTTTT
TRBJ1-1	TRBD1	TRBV5-4	few	CASSQQGKAFF	TGTGCCAGCAGCCAACAGGGGAAAGCTTTCTTT
TRBJ1-4	-	TRBV21-1	-	CASTCQGDEKLFF	TGTGCCAGCACTTGCCAGGGGGATGAAAAACTGTTTTTT
TRBJ2-1	-	TRBV24-1	-	CATSDGRTGNEQFF	TGTGCCACCAGTGATGGGAGGACAGGCAATGAGCAGTTCTTC
TRBJ1-5	TRBD1	TRBV10-1	-	CASIRTGINFYSNQPQHF	TGCGCCAGCATCAGGACAGGGATTAACTTCTATAGCAATCAGCCCCAGCATTTT
TRBJ2-5	-	TRBV2	-	CASSGPGQETQYF	TGTGCCAGCAGTGGGCCGGGCCAAGAGACCCAGTACTTC
TRBJ1-3	-	TRBV18	-	CASSPTTGPRGNTIYF	TGTGCCAGCTCACCTACTACAGGGCCTCGTGGAAACACCATATATTTT
TRBJ2-7	-	TRBV27	-	CASSFGTGIGEQYF	TGTGCCAGCAGTTTTGGCACAGGTATCGGCGAGCAGTACTTC
TRBJ2-3	TRBD1	TRBV27	few	CASRTGYLGTQYF	TGTGCCAGCCGGACAGGGTATTTGGGTACGCAGTATTTT
TRBJ2-5	TRBD2	TRBV7-6	-	CASSSGTSGGYQETQYF	TGTGCCAGCAGCTCCGGGACTAGCGGGGGGTATCAAGAGACCCAGTACTTC
TRBJ1-5	-	TRBV5-1	-	CASSLNGGDQPQHF	TGCGCCAGCAGCTTGAACGGGGGGGATCAGCCCCAGCATTTT
TRBJ1-5	-	TRBV30	-	CAWSGQNNQPQHF	TGTGCCTGGAGCGGACAGAACAATCAGCCCCAGCATTTT
TRBJ2-1	-	TRBV6-5	-	CASRPRQFDEQFF	TGTGCCAGCAGACCGCGACAGTTCGATGAGCAGTTCTTC
TRBJ2-2	TRBD1	TRBV30	few	CARKGTGEMTGELFF	TGTGCCCGAAAAGGGACAGGGGAGATGACCGGGGAGCTGTTTTTT
TRBJ1-3	TRBD1	TRBV5-1	-	CASSPTWTGAGNTIYF	TGCGCCAGCAGCCCTACTTGGACAGGGGCAGGAAACACCATATATTTT
TRBJ1-1	-	TRBV5-6	-	CASSLLDYSNTEAFF	TGTGCCAGCAGCTTGCTCGACTATTCGAACACTGAAGCTTTCTTT
TRBJ2-5	TRBD2	TRBV9	once	CASSVAATSGQETQYF	TGTGCCAGCAGCGTAGCGGCGACTAGCGGCCAAGAGACCCAGTACTTC
TRBJ2-1	TRBD2	TRBV3-1/TRBV3-2	-	CASSPRTSGYHEQFF	TGTGCCAGCAGCCCGCGCACTAGCGGGTATCATGAGCAGTTCTTC
TRBJ2-3	-	TRBV15	-	CATSRSFGQTDTQYF	TGTGCCACCAGCAGATCTTTCGGACAGACAGATACGCAGTATTTT
TRBJ1-1	TRBD1	TRBV29-1	once	CSVRQGNTEAFF	TGCAGCGTCAGACAGGGTAACACTGAAGCTTTCTTT
TRBJ1-1	-	TRBV12-3/TRBV12-4	-	CASRPGDTEAFF	TGTGCCAGCAGGCCCGGTGACACTGAAGCTTTCTTT
TRBJ1-1	-	TRBV27	-	CASSQSTANTEAFF	TGTGCCAGCAGCCAATCGACAGCGAACACTGAAGCTTTCTTT
TRBJ2-3	TRBD1	TRBV7-2	-	CASSPWTGGTDTQYF	TGTGCCAGCAGCCCGTGGACAGGGGGTACAGATACGCAGTATTTT
TRBJ2-2	-	TRBV24-1	-	CATSGGLDTGELFF	TGTGCCACCAGTGGAGGGTTGGACACCGGGGAGCTGTTTTTT
TRBJ2-7	-	TRBV7-6	-	CASSLPGLPGSEQYF	TGTGCCAGCAGCTTGCCGGGACTCCCGGGGTCCGAGCAGTACTTC
TRBJ1-5	-	TRBV5-1	-	CASSTEPGSNQPQHF	TGCGCCAGCAGCACCGAACCGGGATCCAATCAGCCCCAGCATTTT
TRBJ2-1	TRBD1	TRBV2	-	CASALTGYNEQFF	TGTGCCAGCGCGTTGACAGGGTACAATGAGCAGTTCTTC
TRBJ2-7	TRBD1	TRBV27	-	CASSLMGTGGLYEQYF	TGTGCCAGCAGTTTAATGGGGACAGGGGGATTATACGAGCAGTACTTC
TRBJ2-7	-	TRBV6-4	once	CARTDWMTYEQYF	TGTGCCAGAACGGACTGGATGACCTACGAGCAGTACTTC
TRBJ2-5	TRBD2	TRBV7-9	-	CASSTEGLAGVQETQYF	TGTGCCAGCAGCACCGAGGGACTAGCGGGGGTTCAAGAGACCCAGTACTTC
TRBJ2-7	-	TRBV28	-	CASSLRLRNYSYEQYF	TGTGCCAGCAGTTTGCGGTTAAGAAACTACTCCTACGAGCAGTACTTC
TRBJ1-1	TRBD1	TRBV5-1	-	CASSTGTGRVLEAFF	TGCGCCAGCTCTACGGGGACAGGGAGGGTACTTGAAGCTTTCTTT
TRBJ1-1	-	TRBV30	-	CAWSVRGEAFF	TGTGCCTGGAGTGTACGGGGTGAAGCTTTCTTT
TRBJ1-5	-	TRBV4-1	-	CASSRQTEIQPQHF	TGCGCCAGCAGCCGACAGACAGAGATTCAGCCCCAGCATTTT
TRBJ1-5	-	TRBV7-6	few	CASSLGSGEHQPQHF	TGTGCCAGCAGCTTAGGCTCGGGAGAACATCAGCCCCAGCATTTT
TRBJ2-6	-	TRBV15	-	CATSMRVTGANVLTF	TGTGCCACCAGCATGAGGGTTACTGGGGCCAACGTCCTGACTTTC
TRBJ2-7	-	TRBV9	-	CASSVETNGYEQYF	TGTGCCAGCAGCGTAGAGACTAACGGCTACGAGCAGTACTTC
TRBJ1-3	-	TRBV4-1	-	CASSQDRGVSGNTIYF	TGCGCCAGCAGCCAAGATCGGGGTGTCTCTGGAAACACCATATATTTT
TRBJ1-2	-	TRBV20-1	-	CSAIRMGYTF	TGCAGTGCTATCAGGATGGGCTACACCTTC
TRBJ1-4	TRBD1	TRBV6-5	-	CATTRDRNEKLFF	TGTGCCACCACCCGGGACAGAAATGAAAAACTGTTTTTT
TRBJ2-3	-	TRBV9	-	CASSVTGDGTDTQYF	TGTGCCAGCAGCGTAACGGGGGATGGCACAGATACGCAGTATTTT
TRBJ1-5	-	TRBV19	-	CASTGRGNQPQHF	TGTGCCAGTACGGGGAGGGGCAATCAGCCCCAGCATTTT
TRBJ1-2	TRBD1	TRBV2	-	CASRVRGLFDYGYTF	TGTGCCAGCCGGGTTAGGGGGCTCTTTGACTATGGCTACACCTTC
TRBJ2-1	-	TRBV20-1	-	CSARGEHEQFF	TGCAGTGCTAGAGGGGAGCATGAGCAGTTCTTC
TRBJ2-3	TRBD2	TRBV7-9	-	CASSLVAGGRTDTQYF	TGTGCCAGCAGCTTAGTGGCGGGGGGACGCACAGATACGCAGTATTTT
TRBJ2-1	-	TRBV7-3	-	CASSLTAGGGTGRISNEQFF	TGTGCCAGCAGCTTAACGGCGGGTGGTGGTACAGGGCGCATCTCTAATGAGCAGTTCTTC
TRBJ2-5	-	TRBV9	-	CASSVVTGETQYF	TGTGCCAGCAGCGTAGTTACCGGAGAGACCCAGTACTTC
TRBJ2-3	TRBD2	TRBV6-5	-	CASRGLVVTDTQYF	TGTGCCAGCAGGGGACTAGTCGTCACAGATACGCAGTATTTT
TRBJ2-7	TRBD1	TRBV2	-	CATQVTGSYEQYF	TGTGCCACACAAGTGACAGGGTCGTACGAGCAGTACTTC
TRBJ1-2	-	TRBV5-4	-	CASSLDRVYGYTF	TGTGCCAGCAGCTTGGACAGGGTCTATGGCTACACCTTC
TRBJ2-3	-	TRBV13	-	CASSSGQITDTQYF	TGTGCCAGCAGCTCCGGACAGATCACAGATACGCAGTATTTT
TRBJ2-1	-	TRBV7-3	few	CASSLNSVTNEQFF	TGTGCCAGCAGCCTTAATAGCGTTACCAATGAGCAGTTCTTC
TRBJ1-5	-	TRBV9	-	CASSVEGGNQPQHF	TGTGCCAGCAGCGTAGAGGGGGGCAATCAGCCCCAGCATTTT
TRBJ2-1	TRBD1	TRBV11-3	-	CASSPGGPSYNEQFF	TGTGCCAGCAGCCCAGGGGGCCCCTCCTACAATGAGCAGTTCTTC
TRBJ2-7	TRBD1	TRBV12-5	-	CASGLGGVQGAQEQYF	TGTGCTAGTGGTTTGGGGGGCGTCCAGGGGGCGCAAGAGCAGTACTTC
TRBJ2-5	TRBD1	TRBV10-3	-	CAISADRGTETQYF	TGTGCCATCAGCGCTGACAGGGGTACAGAGACCCAGTACTTC
TRBJ2-5	-	TRBV7-7	once	CASGPGGAKTQYF	TGTGCCAGCGGGCCCGGAGGGGCAAAGACCCAGTACTTC
TRBJ2-3	TRBD2	TRBV13	once	CASSITSGGAPDTQYF	TGTGCCAGCAGCATAACTAGCGGGGGGGCCCCAGATACGCAGTATTTT